What follows are 10 T cell receptor beta chains derived from one specimen sequenced in a study of cytomegalovirus exposure and HLA in healthy donors (dated 2017 in TCRdb). Library prep was done by the immunoSEQ multiplex PCR assay. For the multiplex PCR, a mixture combining 60 forward primers for TCR Vbeta segments and 13 reverse primers for TCR Jbeta segments was used. TCRdb provides this immuneACCESS table in a form limited to in-frame rearrangements. Some clones are lacking; in checked studies, under half of them reflect an unresolved V gene, and why the rest are absent is not known. The sample records around 92,000 clones, about 85% of which are singletons. About 1.2% of the sample is taken by the ten largest. The sequenced sample was PBMCs. Every receptor here comes from a girl aged 2-10 years in good health and CMV-seropositive.

The chain links TRBV10-2 to TRBJ2-1; 9 nucleotides line up with TRBD2. Trimming cost V 5 bases and J 3 bases; bases outside gene matches: 2. The CDR3 length is 14 residues. Germline V gene data show CDR1 as WSHSY and CDR2 as SAAADI. The CDR3 sequence is CASSKLAGYNEQFF. In nucleotides, the CDR3 is TGCGCCAGCAGTAAACTAGCGGGCTACAATGAGCAGTTCTTC.

Remarks on this clone: Other DNA sequences of this sample code for an identical CDR3. The V call is TRBV30, the J call TRBJ2-1; 12 nucleotides align to TRBD2. This CDR3 region has 15 residues. The junction had 1 base not matched to a gene; V was cut back by 0 bases and J by 4 bases. Germline V gene data show CDR1 as GTSNPN and CDR2 as SVGIG (reference sequence). The CDR3 nucleotides are TGTGCCTGGAGTGTTGGACTAGCGGGGTACAATGAGCAGTTCTTC. It codes for CAWSVGLAGYNEQFF. Supplemented by reference TRBV30 and TRBJ2-1, the full variable domain reads SQTIHQWPATLVQPVGSPLSLECTVEGTSNPNLYWYRQAAGRGLQLLFYSVGIGQISSEVPQNLSASRPQDRQFILSSKKLLLSDSGFYLCAWSVGLAGYNEQFFGPGTRLTVL.

This clone was observed a handful of times. V and J are TRBV29-1 and TRBJ2-3; possible D gene TRBD2, 6 bases. Germline-derived CDR1 and CDR2 are SQVTM and ANQGSEA. The CDR3 is made up of 13 amino acids. V was pared by 4 bases and J by 3 bases, with 11 bases between. As DNA, the CDR3 is TGCAGCGTTGGGGGGGTTAGGACAGATACGCAGTATTTT. Protein sequence: CSVGGVRTDTQYF.

V gene TRBV10-3 combines with J gene TRBJ1-2; D not certain. Deletions cut 4 bases from V and 4 bases from J, with 10 bases between. Per germline, CDR1 ENHRY and CDR2 SYGVKD. The length of the CDR3 is 13 residues. The DNA for the CDR3 is TGTGCCATCAGTGTACAGCAGAGCTATGGCTACACCTTC. Its translation: CAISVQQSYGYTF.

V gene TRBV4-1 combines with J gene TRBJ2-1; 7 bases match TRBD2. In germline, CDR1 is MGHRA, CDR2 YSYEKL. V trimming: 0 bases; J trimming: 3 bases; junction bases outside the gene matches: 5. The CDR3 runs to 16 residues. CDR3 coding DNA: TGCGCCAGCAGCCAAGATATGACTAGCTACTACAATGAGCAGTTCTTC. This sequence encodes CASSQDMTSYYNEQFF.

This chain joins TRBV5-8 and TRBJ2-1; D gene ambiguous. V lost 2 bases and J 16 bases, leaving 16 bases between the germline ends. Germline V gene lookup returns CDR1 SGHTS and CDR2 YDEGEE. The CDR3 consists of 12 residues. CDR3 residues: CASSFRPPHGFF. The CDR3 nucleotides are TGTGCCAGCAGCTTCAGGCCTCCTCACGGATTCTTC.

The gene calls are TRBV5-1 and TRBJ2-5, with TRBD2 identical over 8 bases. Germline V gives CDR1 SGHRS, CDR2 YFSETQ. V lost 5 bases to trimming and J lost 4 bases; unmatched junction nucleotides: 7. The CDR3 runs 14 residues. In DNA, the CDR3 is TGCGCCAGCAGTCCAGCGGGAGCGGGAGAGACCCAGTACTTC. It specifies CASSPAGAGETQYF.

The rearrangement joins TRBV2 to TRBJ1-2; 7 nucleotides line up with TRBD1. This CDR3 region has 14 residues. CDR1 SNHLY and CDR2 FYNNEI come from the germline V gene. The V gene end was trimmed by 6 bases and the J gene end by 3 bases; junction bases not matched to a gene: 7. The CDR3 coding sequence is TGTGCCAGCAGAGACGACAGGGTATACTATGGCTACACCTTC. It encodes CASRDDRVYYGYTF.

This chain uses TRBV30 with TRBJ1-1; TRBD1 matches 7 bases. Germline values: CDR1 GTSNPN, CDR2 SVGIG (reference sequence). V was clipped by 4 bases and J by 10 bases; unmatched bases: 9. The CDR3 has 12 amino acids. CDR3 coding DNA: TGTGCCTGGACCAACCGACAGGGACGAGCTTTCTTT. Encoded protein: CAWTNRQGRAFF.

In its sample, this clone was seen once. V is TRBV27 and J is TRBJ1-2; TRBD1 aligns across 9 bases. Germline CDR1 is MNHEY and CDR2 is SMNVEV (reference sequence). V dropped 10 bases and J dropped 8; count of bases not matched to a gene: 11. There are 13 residues in the CDR3. CDR3 nucleotide sequence: TGTGCCATATGGACAGGGGTTCTTAGCGGCTACACCTTC. As protein: CAIWTGVLSGYTF.